This TCR beta chain was identified in a study of blood T cell repertoires in COVID-19. About the research overall: Whether acute or convalescent, the COVID-19 samples came from the United States, Italy and Spain. T cells, B-cell-depleted T cells, or PBMCs supplied cDNA or gDNA.

V lost 3 bases to trimming and J lost 5 bases, with 8 bases between them. The CDR3 extends over 12 amino acids. Sequencing used immunoSEQ multiplex PCR; TCRdb keeps in-frame clones, though not all of them. The sample holds about 160,000 clones, about 85% seen once. This sequence was found in a man aged 40-49 years with acute or convalescent COVID-19. This rearrangement joins TRBV12-3 or TRBV12-4 to TRBJ2-7; D not resolved. The sequenced material came from peripheral blood. In DNA, the CDR3 is TGTGCCAGCAGTTTGAACAGCCACGAGCAGTACTTC. Its translation is CASSLNSHEQYF.